The 18 T cell receptor beta chains listed next were all sequenced from one sample in a study of cytomegalovirus exposure and HLA in healthy donors. Primers: 60 Vbeta forward and 13 Jbeta reverse. Libraries were prepared by immunoSEQ multiplex PCR; TCRdb keeps only in-frame clonotypes and omits some of them. Altogether around 130,000 clones are present, around 74% being singletons, with the ten largest covering more than 6%. Sequenced material: PBMCs. The receptors come from a man aged 35-49 years in good health and CMV-seropositive.

This clone was observed a few times. This chain connects TRBV18 to TRBJ1-1; unclear D gene. The germline V gene encodes CDR1 KGHSH and CDR2 LQKENI. There are 13 residues in the CDR3. The ends were cut back, 6 bases at V and 1 base at J, with 9 bases in the middle. The CDR3: CASSLGRNTEAFF. CDR3 bases: TGTGCCAGCTCGTTGGGCCGGAACACTGAAGCTTTCTTT.

This clone has just one count. The V call is TRBV28, the J call TRBJ1-2; 8 bases fit TRBD1. The CDR3 totals 14 residues. V shed 6 bases and J 6 bases; nucleotides not matched to a gene: 9. Germline CDR1 reads MDHEN; CDR2 reads SYDVKM. For the CDR3, the DNA is TGTGCCAGCAGGATCGACAGGGGTGGAGATGGCTACACCTTC. It encodes CASRIDRGGDGYTF.

This clone was seen a handful of times. The genes are TRBV7-8 and TRBJ2-2; 8 bases are a match to TRBD2. CDR1 SGHVS and CDR2 FQNEAQ come from the germline V gene. The V gene end was trimmed by 7 bases and the J gene end by 2 bases; junction bases not matched to a gene: 9. The CDR3 covers 16 residues. In DNA, the CDR3 is TGTGCCAGCACCCTTGCTAGCGGGCTAAACACCGGGGAGCTGTTTTTT. It translates to CASTLASGLNTGELFF.

In its sample, this clone was seen once. The chain joins TRBV27 to TRBJ2-1; 8 positions agree with TRBD2. This CDR3 has 15 residues. V was pared by 6 bases and J by 0 bases, with 4 bases of the junction left unmatched. The germline CDR1 and CDR2 sequences are MNHEY and SMNVEV (reference sequence). CDR3 in amino acids: CASRGGRSSYNEQFF. In nucleotides, the CDR3 is TGTGCCAGCAGGGGCGGGAGGAGCTCCTACAATGAGCAGTTCTTC.

The gene calls are TRBV6-5 and TRBJ2-3; D unresolved. Trimming stripped 7 bases from V and 2 bases from J, with 10 bases between. Germline-derived CDR1 and CDR2 are MNHEY and SVGAGI. The CDR3 is 13 residues long. The CDR3 loop reads CASKMASTDTQYF. The CDR3 DNA sequence: TGTGCCAGCAAAATGGCCTCCACAGATACGCAGTATTTT.

This chain uses TRBV5-1 with TRBJ2-7, with 7 bases aligning to TRBD1. CDR3 length equals 12 residues. V lost 5 bases to trimming and J lost 4 bases; unmatched junction nucleotides: 3. Germline-derived CDR1 and CDR2 are SGHRS and YFSETQ. The CDR3 sequence is CASRGTAYEQYF. In DNA form, the CDR3 reads TGCGCCAGCAGGGGGACAGCGTACGAGCAGTACTTC.

The V gene is TRBV28, the J gene TRBJ1-1; 7 positions agree with TRBD1. V dropped 5 bases and J dropped 3; count of bases not matched to a gene: 9. The CDR3 has 15 amino acids. The germline CDR1 and CDR2 sequences are MDHEN and SYDVKM. CDR3: CASSDPDRSYTEAFF. CDR3 in DNA: TGTGCCAGCAGTGACCCGGACAGGAGCTACACTGAAGCTTTCTTT.

The chain joins TRBV6-1 to TRBJ1-2; weak D call: TRBD1 (6 bases). CDR1 and CDR2 (germline): MNHNS, SASEGT. V was shortened by 1 base and J by 2 bases, with 8 bases between the two germline ends. The CDR3 has 14 residues. The CDR3 nucleotides read TGTGCCAGCAGTGAAGGGACAGCGAACTATGGCTACACCTTC. Its translation: CASSEGTANYGYTF.

The rearrangement uses TRBV7-2 and TRBJ2-5; TRBD1 matches 8 bases. Losses at the gene ends were 6 bases for V and 5 bases for J; bases not matched to a gene: 14. CDR3 length equals 16 residues. The germline CDR1 and CDR2 sequences are SGHTA and FQGNSA. CDR3 coding DNA: TGTGCCAGCAGTCTTTCCCTCCAGGGGGCGGGGGAGACCCAGTACTTC. Translating it yields CASSLSLQGAGETQYF.

The chain uses TRBV6-1 and TRBJ1-2; TRBD1 is a possible D gene (6 bases). This CDR3 has 17 amino acids. V lost 2 bases and J lost 6, with 22 bases in between. The V gene's germline CDR1 is MNHNS and CDR2 SASEGT. The CDR3 DNA reads TGTGCCAGCAGTGAAAGACCCACAAGGACAGCAAGGGATGGCTACACCTTC. It codes for CASSERPTRTARDGYTF.

The chain has TRBV5-1 and TRBJ2-7, with D perhaps TRBD2 (6 bases). The CDR3 is made up of 14 amino acids. Trimming left V 4 bases short and J 4 bases short, with 15 bases between. Germline values: CDR1 SGHRS, CDR2 YFSETQ. CDR3 region: CASSTPGGAYEQYF. The CDR3 coding sequence is TGCGCCAGCAGCACCCCTGGCGGGGCTTACGAGCAGTACTTC.

The J gene is TRBJ2-2, the V gene TRBV5-5, with D hard to call. Trimming stripped 0 bases from V and 0 bases from J, with 12 bases between. The CDR3 extends over 17 amino acids. Germline CDR1 reads SGHKS; CDR2 reads YYEKEE (reference sequence). The CDR3 DNA sequence: TGTGCCAGCAGCTTGGAACGGGTCCGGGCGAACACCGGGGAGCTGTTTTTT. Translated, it gives CASSLERVRANTGELFF.

The genes are TRBV5-6 and TRBJ1-1; maybe TRBD1 (5 bases). The CDR3 is 12 amino acids. Germline CDR1 SGHDT, CDR2 YYEEEE. V was shortened by 2 bases and J by 10 bases, with 12 bases between the two germline ends. As DNA, the CDR3 is TGTGCCAGCAGCTTTGACAGTTCCGGAGCTTTCTTT. Its protein is CASSFDSSGAFF.

The rearrangement joins TRBV6-1 to TRBJ2-7, with TRBD1 matching 7 bases. The CDR3 length is 15 residues. The ends lost 6 bases at V and 1 base at J; junction bases unmatched: 9. Germline V CDR1 and CDR2: MNHNS, SASEGT. CDR3 DNA: TGTGCCAGCAGCCGCCAAGACAGGGAGTCCTACGAGCAGTACTTC. Translation: CASSRQDRESYEQYF.

The chain uses TRBV9 and TRBJ2-5; 10 nucleotides match TRBD2. CDR1 is SGDLS and CDR2 is YYNGEE in the germline V gene. V lost 0 bases to trimming and J lost 0 bases; unmatched junction nucleotides: 2. This CDR3 is built from 16 residues. The CDR3 is CASSVGLAGDQETQYF. The CDR3, as DNA: TGTGCCAGCAGCGTAGGCCTAGCGGGGGACCAAGAGACCCAGTACTTC.

The chain uses TRBV15 and TRBJ1-5; TRBD1 might be the D (5 bases). CDR1 LNHNV and CDR2 YYDKDF come from the germline V gene (reference sequence). The V end lost 1 base, the J end lost 2 bases, and 6 bases lay between the germline ends. The CDR3 runs to 14 residues. CDR3 sequence (DNA): TGTGCCACCAGCAGAGGGGGCCGCAATCAGCCCCAGCATTTT. The encoded protein is CATSRGGRNQPQHF.

V and J are TRBV28 and TRBJ1-5; 8 positions agree with TRBD1. V dropped 6 bases and J dropped 6; count of bases not matched to a gene: 7. Looked up from germline, CDR1 is MDHEN and CDR2 is SYDVKM. This CDR3 contains 14 residues. CDR3 nucleotides: TGTGCCAGCAGGACACAGGGGGTCGGTCAGCCCCAGCATTTT. This codes for CASRTQGVGQPQHF.

This chain connects TRBV14 to TRBJ2-1, with 9 bases fitting TRBD1. The V gene's germline CDR1 is SGHDN and CDR2 FVKESK. The trim removed 4 bases at V and 3 bases at J, leaving 4 bases unmatched. The CDR3 runs to 15 residues. CDR3 in DNA: TGTGCCAGCAGCCCCCGGGACAGGGTCTACAATGAGCAGTTCTTC. It specifies CASSPRDRVYNEQFF.